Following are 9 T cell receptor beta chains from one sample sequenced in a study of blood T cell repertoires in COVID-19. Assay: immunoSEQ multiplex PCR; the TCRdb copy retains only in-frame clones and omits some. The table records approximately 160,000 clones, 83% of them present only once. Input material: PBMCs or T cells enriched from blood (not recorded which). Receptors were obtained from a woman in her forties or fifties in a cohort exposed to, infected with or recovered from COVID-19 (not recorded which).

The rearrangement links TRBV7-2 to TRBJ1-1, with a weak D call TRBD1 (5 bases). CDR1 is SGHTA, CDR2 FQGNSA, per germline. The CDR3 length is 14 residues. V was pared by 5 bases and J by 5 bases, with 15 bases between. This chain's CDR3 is CASSQRGGRTEAFF. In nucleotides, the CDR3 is TGTGCCAGCAGCCAGCGGGGGGGAAGAACTGAAGCTTTCTTT.

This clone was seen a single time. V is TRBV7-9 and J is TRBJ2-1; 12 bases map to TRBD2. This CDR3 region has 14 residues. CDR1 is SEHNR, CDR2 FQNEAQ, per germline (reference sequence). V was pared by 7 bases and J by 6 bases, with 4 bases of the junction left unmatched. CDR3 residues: CASNRLAGANEQFF. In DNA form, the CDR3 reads TGTGCCAGCAACAGACTAGCGGGAGCCAATGAGCAGTTCTTC. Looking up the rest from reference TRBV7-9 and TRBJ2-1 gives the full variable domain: DTGVSQNPRHKITKRGQNVTFRCDPISEHNRLYWYRQTLGQGPEFLTYFQNEAQLEKSRLLSDRFSAERPKGSFSTLEIQRTEQGDSAMYLCASNRLAGANEQFFGPGTRLTVL.

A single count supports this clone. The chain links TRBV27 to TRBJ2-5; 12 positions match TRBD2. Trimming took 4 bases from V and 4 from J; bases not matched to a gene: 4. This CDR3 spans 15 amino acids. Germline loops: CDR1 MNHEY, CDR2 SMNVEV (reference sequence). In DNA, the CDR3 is TGTGCCAGCAGTTCTAGCGGGGGGGCCGGAGAGACCCAGTACTTC. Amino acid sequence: CASSSSGGAGETQYF.

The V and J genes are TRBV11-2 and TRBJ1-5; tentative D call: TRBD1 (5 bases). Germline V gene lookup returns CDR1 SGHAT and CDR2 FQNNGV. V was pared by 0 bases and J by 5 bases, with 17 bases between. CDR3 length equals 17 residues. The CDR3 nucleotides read TGTGCCAGCAGCTTAGATAGGGGTCATGGATGGGATCAGCCCCAGCATTTT. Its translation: CASSLDRGHGWDQPQHF.

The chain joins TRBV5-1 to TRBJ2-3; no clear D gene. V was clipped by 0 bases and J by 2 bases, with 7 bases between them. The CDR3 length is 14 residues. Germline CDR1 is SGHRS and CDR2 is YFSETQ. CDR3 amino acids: CASSLDALTDTQYF. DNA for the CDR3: TGCGCCAGCAGCTTGGACGCGCTCACAGATACGCAGTATTTT.

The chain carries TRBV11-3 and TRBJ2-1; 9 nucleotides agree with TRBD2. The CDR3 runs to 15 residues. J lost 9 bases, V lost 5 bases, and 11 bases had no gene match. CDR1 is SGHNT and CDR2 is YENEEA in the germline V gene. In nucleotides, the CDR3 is TGTGCCAGCAGCATAGGGGCTAGCGGGATCGGTGAGCAGTTCTTC. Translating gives CASSIGASGIGEQFF.

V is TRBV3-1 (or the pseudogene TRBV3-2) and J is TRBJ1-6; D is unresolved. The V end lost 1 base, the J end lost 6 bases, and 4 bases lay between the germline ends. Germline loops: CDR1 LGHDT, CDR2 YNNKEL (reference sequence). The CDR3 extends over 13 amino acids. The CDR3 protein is CASSQGGNSPLHF. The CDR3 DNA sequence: TGTGCCAGCAGCCAAGGAGGTAATTCACCCCTCCACTTT.

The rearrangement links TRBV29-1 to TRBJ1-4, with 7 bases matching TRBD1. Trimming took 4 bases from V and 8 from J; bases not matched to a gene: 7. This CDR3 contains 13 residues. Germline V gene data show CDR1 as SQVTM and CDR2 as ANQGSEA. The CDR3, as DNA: TGCAGCGTTGCTCTGGACAGGAACGAAAAACTGTTTTTT. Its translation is CSVALDRNEKLFF.

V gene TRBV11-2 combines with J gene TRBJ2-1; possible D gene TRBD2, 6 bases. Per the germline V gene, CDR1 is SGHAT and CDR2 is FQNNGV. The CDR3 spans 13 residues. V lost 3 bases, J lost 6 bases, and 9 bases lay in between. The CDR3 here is CASSLGLANEQFF. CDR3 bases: TGTGCCAGCAGCTTGGGACTGGCCAATGAGCAGTTCTTC. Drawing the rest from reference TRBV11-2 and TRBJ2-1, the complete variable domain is EAGVAQSPRYKIIEKRQSVAFWCNPISGHATLYWYQQILGQGPKLLIQFQNNGVVDDSQLPKDRFSAERLKGVDSTLKIQPAKLEDSAVYLCASSLGLANEQFFGPGTRLTVL.